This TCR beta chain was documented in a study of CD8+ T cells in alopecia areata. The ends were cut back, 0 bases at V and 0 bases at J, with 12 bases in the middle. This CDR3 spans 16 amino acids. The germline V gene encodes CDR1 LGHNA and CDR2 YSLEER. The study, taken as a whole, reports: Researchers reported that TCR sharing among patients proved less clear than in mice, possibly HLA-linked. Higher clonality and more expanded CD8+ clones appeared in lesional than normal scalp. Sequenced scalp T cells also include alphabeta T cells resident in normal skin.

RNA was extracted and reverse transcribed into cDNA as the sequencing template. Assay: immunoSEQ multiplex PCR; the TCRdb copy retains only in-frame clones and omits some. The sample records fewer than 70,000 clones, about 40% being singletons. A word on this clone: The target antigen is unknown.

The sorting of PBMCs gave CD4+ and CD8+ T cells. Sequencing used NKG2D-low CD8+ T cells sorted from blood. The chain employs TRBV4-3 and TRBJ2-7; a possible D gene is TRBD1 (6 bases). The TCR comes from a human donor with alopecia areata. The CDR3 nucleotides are TGCGCCAGCAGCCAAGATCCAGGGGCCTCCTCCTACGAGCAGTACTTC. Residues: CASSQDPGASSYEQYF.